This T cell receptor beta chain comes out of a study of CD8 T cells in Susac syndrome. The J segment lost 4 bases and the V segment lost 0 bases, leaving 5 bases of the junction unmatched. Germline V lookup: CDR1 SGHTA, CDR2 FQGNSA. This CDR3 is 15 amino acids long. This clonotype was observed a single time. Reverse transcription of about 0.45 to 1 ug RNA was performed with random hexamers. TCRdb itself ran the immunoSEQ multiplex PCR reads through MiXCR, one entry per CDR3 protein. The sample yields 180,000 or so distinct CDR3 sequences, more than 90% seen once. The chain carries TRBV7-2 and TRBJ1-1, with 7 nucleotides matching TRBD1. The sequence was obtained from a human donor in good health. Sequencing input: CD4+ T cells from PBMCs. This chain's CDR3 is CASSLAGGRVTEAFF. The CDR3 bases are TGTGCCAGCAGCTTAGCAGGGGGCCGGGTCACTGAAGCTTTCTTT.